The 6 T cell receptor beta chains presented below share a single source sample, sequenced in a study of beta chain features in type 1 diabetes. Isolated RNA was reverse transcribed in full, so expressed TCRB transcripts were sequenced. The repertoire was sequenced with immunoSEQ multiplex PCR; TCRdb's copy has only in-frame clones and lacks some. Altogether about 320,000 clones are present, 14% being singletons, with the ten largest covering more than 6.5%. The sample was central memory CD4+ T cells from blood. Receptors originate from a man aged 25-45 years in good health.

As for this clone: The sample carries other DNA sequences with the same CDR3. J is TRBJ2-5 and V is TRBV6-5; 9 nucleotides line up with TRBD2. The CDR3 is 13 residues long. The V gene end was trimmed by 5 bases and the J gene end by 5 bases; junction bases not matched to a gene: 3. Looked up from germline, CDR1 is MNHEY and CDR2 is SVGAGI. The CDR3 DNA is TGTGCCAGCAGTCCTAGCGGGACGGAGACCCAGTACTTC. Its protein product is CASSPSGTETQYF.

This sequence joins TRBV29-1 and TRBJ2-6; 10 bases agree with TRBD1. The V segment lost 1 base and the J segment 2 bases; nucleotides outside the gene matches: 8. This CDR3 region has 18 residues. Germline CDR1 reads SQVTM; CDR2 reads ANQGSEA. The CDR3 sequence: CSVEGFSGTGAGANVLTF. CDR3 nucleotides: TGCAGCGTTGAAGGATTTTCCGGGACAGGGGCTGGGGCCAACGTCCTGACTTTC.

This sequence joins TRBV4-3 and TRBJ1-3; D not certain. Trimming shortened V by 4 bases and J by 0 bases, and 7 bases separated the two germline ends. Germline-derived CDR1 and CDR2 are LGHNA and YSLEER. This CDR3 region has 14 residues. CDR3 sequence reads: CASSPESSGNTIYF. The CDR3 DNA is TGCGCCAGCAGCCCAGAGAGCTCTGGAAACACCATATATTTT.

This chain uses TRBV18 with TRBJ1-2; perhaps TRBD1 as D (5 bases). The CDR3 covers 16 residues. From germline, CDR1 is KGHSH and CDR2 LQKENI. V shed 2 bases and J shed 3 bases, with 16 bases lying between them. The CDR3 here is CASSPNAQGRHYGYTF. DNA for the CDR3: TGTGCCAGCTCACCAAATGCTCAGGGACGGCACTATGGCTACACCTTC.

There are a few counts of this clone. The J gene is TRBJ2-1, the V gene TRBV11-2; tentative D call: TRBD2 (5 bases). The CDR3 covers 13 residues. V lost 4 bases, J lost 7 bases, and 11 bases lay in between. Per the germline V gene, CDR1 is SGHAT and CDR2 is FQNNGV. CDR3 residues: CASSYSRGNEQFF. Here the CDR3 DNA reads TGTGCCAGCAGCTACTCACGAGGGAATGAGCAGTTCTTC. Drawing the rest from reference TRBV11-2 and TRBJ2-1, the complete variable domain is EAGVAQSPRYKIIEKRQSVAFWCNPISGHATLYWYQQILGQGPKLLIQFQNNGVVDDSQLPKDRFSAERLKGVDSTLKIQPAKLEDSAVYLCASSYSRGNEQFFGPGTRLTVL.

The rearrangement joins TRBV7-6 to TRBJ2-2; unclear D gene. The CDR3 is made up of 13 amino acids. CDR1 and CDR2 from the germline V gene are SGHVS and FNYEAQ. The V end lost 4 bases, the J end lost 2 bases, and 5 bases lay between the germline ends. Here the CDR3 reads CASSYGNTGELFF. The CDR3 DNA reads TGTGCCAGCAGCTATGGAAACACCGGGGAGCTGTTTTTT.